These 5 T cell receptor beta chains originate from one sample sequenced in a study of cytomegalovirus exposure and HLA in healthy donors. Profiled with immunoSEQ multiplex PCR; TCRdb holds only in-frame clones, not every one. The table shows about 180,000 clones, with 85% occurring only once. Source material: PBMCs. These TCRs come from a man between 18 and 29 years old in good health and CMV-seropositive.

To note about this clone: Its ends do not fully match the called genes, so a read error is possible. J is TRBJ2-5 and V is TRBV7-7; a weak D match, TRBD1 (6 bases). CDR1 SSHAT and CDR2 FNYEAQ come from the germline V gene (reference sequence). CDR3 length: 13 amino acids. CDR3 region: CASSLTGMGTQYF. As DNA, the CDR3 is TGTGCTAGCAGCCTTACAGGGATGGGGACCCAGTACTTC.

V gene TRBV7-9 combines with J gene TRBJ2-5; D possibly corresponds to TRBD2 (6 bases). The CDR3 consists of 14 residues. CDR1 and CDR2 (germline): SEHNR, FQNEAQ (reference sequence). Trimming took off 3 bases at V and 2 bases at J, with 10 bases between the two ends. CDR3 sequence (DNA): TGTGCCAGCAGCTTGAGGAGGGATCAAGAGACCCAGTACTTC. It specifies CASSLRRDQETQYF.

The chain links TRBV7-2 to TRBJ2-6; D perhaps matches TRBD1 (6 bases). This CDR3 has 15 residues. The germline CDR1 and CDR2 sequences are SGHTA and FQGNSA. Trimming cost V 3 bases and J 1 base, with 7 bases left between them. The CDR3 bases are TGTGCCAGCAGCTTCACAGGGTCTGGGGCCAACGTCCTGACTTTC. The encoded protein is CASSFTGSGANVLTF.

The chain is built from TRBV28 and TRBJ1-1; TRBD1 is a possible D gene (6 bases). Germline lookup yields CDR1 MDHEN and CDR2 SYDVKM. The CDR3 has 16 residues. Trimming pared 5 bases from V and 1 base from J, leaving 17 bases between. CDR3 sequence: CASSPRRGGWNTEAFF. CDR3 DNA: TGTGCCAGCAGTCCCCGGCGAGGGGGTTGGAACACTGAAGCTTTCTTT. Using reference TRBV28 and TRBJ1-1 for the parts outside the CDR3, the full variable domain is DVKVTQSSRYLVKRTGEKVFLECVQDMDHENMFWYRQDPGLGLRLIYFSYDVKMKEKGDIPEGYSVSREKKERFSLILESASTNQTSMYLCASSPRRGGWNTEAFFGQGTRLTVV.

The chain has TRBV30 and TRBJ1-1; D is uncertain. Germline lookup yields CDR1 GTSNPN and CDR2 SVGIG (reference sequence). Trimming removed 2 bases from V and 7 bases from J, with 11 bases in between. The CDR3 has 12 amino acids. CDR3: CAWSSGRSEAFF. The CDR3 DNA sequence: TGTGCCTGGAGTAGCGGGAGGAGTGAAGCTTTCTTT.